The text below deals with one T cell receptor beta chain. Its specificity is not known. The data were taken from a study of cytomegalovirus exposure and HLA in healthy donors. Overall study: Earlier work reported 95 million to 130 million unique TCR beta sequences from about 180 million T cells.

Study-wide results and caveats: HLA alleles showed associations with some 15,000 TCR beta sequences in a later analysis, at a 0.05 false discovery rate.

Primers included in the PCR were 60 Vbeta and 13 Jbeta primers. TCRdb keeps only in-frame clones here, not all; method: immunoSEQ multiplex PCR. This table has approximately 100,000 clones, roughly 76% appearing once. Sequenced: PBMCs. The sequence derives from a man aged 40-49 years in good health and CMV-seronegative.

CDR3 loop: CASSLGQGVTDTQYF. CDR3 in DNA: TGTGCCAGCAGCTTAGGGCAGGGGGTCACAGATACGCAGTATTTT. This rearrangement joins TRBV7-2 to TRBJ2-3; 7 positions agree with TRBD1. Trimming removed 1 base from V and 2 bases from J; junction bases left unmatched: 3. CDR1 SGHTA and CDR2 FQGNSA come from the germline V gene. The CDR3 spans 15 residues.